This T cell receptor beta chain is from a study of blood T cell repertoires in COVID-19. About the research overall: PBMCs, B-cell-depleted T cells, or T cells were the source of the cDNA or gDNA that made up the material.

Germline lookup yields CDR1 MNHEY and CDR2 SMNVEV (reference sequence). This CDR3 contains 19 residues. V lost 6 bases to trimming and J lost 5 bases; unmatched junction nucleotides: 16. The protocol was immunoSEQ multiplex PCR, while the TCRdb copy is restricted to in-frame clones and leaves out a portion. There are roughly 130,000 clones in the sample; less than 90% occur only once, and roughly 4% lies in the top ten. Cohorts were assigned according to the clinical history that participants reported. What the recovered Cohort 3 donors had was two negative PCRs, clearance, or symptom resolution. The source is a woman younger than 45 who had recovered from COVID-19. The chain combines TRBV27 with TRBJ2-1; 13 bases line up with TRBD2. Material for sequencing was PBMCs or T cells enriched from blood (not recorded which). In DNA, the CDR3 is TGTGCCAGCAGCCTTCTCCGCGGGACTAGCGGGGTTCCAGACAATGAGCAGTTCTTC. Protein: CASSLLRGTSGVPDNEQFF.